The 13 T cell receptor beta chains given below trace back to one sample, sequenced in a study of human T cells and chemical hapten exposure. The time point is: pre-sensitization, week 0. Sample treatment: therapeutic diphenylcyclopropenone sensitization with weekly scalp DPC. TCRdb itself ran the RACE reads through MiXCR, one entry per CDR3 protein. Among more than 150,000 distinct CDR3 sequences listed, approximately 31% were seen once. Material: whole blood, obtained in connection with sensitization to the hapten diphenylcyclopropenone (DPC). These receptors were obtained from a woman aged 25 to 39 with alopecia areata. Some clones in this sample may be carry-over from other donors' samples.

The sample holds a few counts of this clonotype. The V gene is TRBV9, the J gene TRBJ2-7; weak D call: TRBD1 (5 bases). CDR1 SGDLS and CDR2 YYNGEE come from the germline V gene. V was clipped by 2 bases and J by 1 base, with 10 bases between them. The CDR3 length is 14 residues. This CDR3 is CASSVDSQSYEQYF. DNA of the CDR3: TGTGCCAGCAGCGTCGACAGCCAATCCTACGAGCAGTACTTC.

This chain connects TRBV28 to TRBJ1-2; D is ambiguous. Looked up from germline, CDR1 is MDHEN and CDR2 is SYDVKM. With 2 bases removed from V and 7 bases from J, the gap between germline ends came to 8 bases. This CDR3 is 12 amino acids long. The CDR3 bases are TGTGCCAGCAGTTTAGTTTTGGGTGGCTACACCTTC. Its translation is CASSLVLGGYTF.

This clonotype was seen a few times. V is TRBV28 and J is TRBJ2-7; 9 bases match TRBD1. In germline, CDR1 is MDHEN, CDR2 SYDVKM. The CDR3 is 15 amino acids. Trimming at V came to 6 bases and at J to 7 bases, leaving 13 bases not matched to a gene. CDR3 loop: CASRPKTGGMGEQYF. CDR3 in DNA: TGTGCCAGCAGACCCAAGACAGGGGGTATGGGGGAGCAGTACTTC.

V gene TRBV15 combines with J gene TRBJ2-2; possible D gene TRBD1, 5 bases. The V end was cut by 0 bases, the J end by 6 bases, with 17 bases between. The length of the CDR3 is 17 residues. Germline lookup yields CDR1 LNHNV and CDR2 YYDKDF (reference sequence). CDR3 in amino acids: CATSRDLVQGKAGELFF. The DNA of the CDR3 is TGTGCCACCAGCAGAGATCTGGTCCAGGGAAAAGCCGGGGAGCTGTTTTTT.

The chain has TRBV4-1 and TRBJ2-1, with 9 bases identical to TRBD2. The CDR3 loop spans 17 amino acids. V was clipped by 0 bases and J by 7 bases; unmatched bases: 10. Germline-derived CDR1 and CDR2 are MGHRA and YSYEKL. Here the CDR3 DNA reads TGCGCCAGCAGCCAAGAGCTAGCGGGAACCTACGGGAATGAGCAGTTCTTC. Its translation: CASSQELAGTYGNEQFF.

At least ten counts were recorded for this clonotype. V gene TRBV20-1 combines with J gene TRBJ1-4; D uncertain. V was shortened by 0 bases and J by 5 bases, with 10 bases between the two germline ends. In germline, CDR1 is DFQATT, CDR2 SNEGSKA (reference sequence). The CDR3 runs to 14 residues. In nucleotides, the CDR3 is TGCAGTGCTAGAGACGCCGTTTTCAATGAAAAACTGTTTTTT. Protein: CSARDAVFNEKLFF.

There are a few counts of this clonotype. The V call is TRBV28, the J call TRBJ2-3; D is possibly TRBD2 (5 bases). The V gene lost 3 bases and the J gene lost 6 bases, with 13 bases spanning the gap. CDR1 and CDR2 (germline): MDHEN, SYDVKM. There are 14 residues in the CDR3. The CDR3 coding sequence is TGTGCCAGCAGTTTTAGAGTAACGGGGGATACGCAGTATTTT. Its protein is CASSFRVTGDTQYF.

The V call is TRBV28, the J call TRBJ1-5, with D possibly TRBD1 on 6 matching bases. Germline V gene lookup returns CDR1 MDHEN and CDR2 SYDVKM. V dropped 5 bases and J dropped 1 base, with 21 bases sitting between them. There are 18 residues in the CDR3. The DNA for the CDR3 is TGTGCCAGCAGTCCCCCCGCAGTGGGCAGGGGAAGCAATCAGCCCCAGCATTTT. Amino acid sequence: CASSPPAVGRGSNQPQHF.

This clonotype was seen a few times. V gene TRBV5-1 combines with J gene TRBJ2-7, with 8 bases fitting TRBD2. After removal of 4 bases from V and 3 bases from J, the junction contained 9 bases not matched to a gene. The CDR3 is 15 residues long. Germline V gene data show CDR1 as SGHRS and CDR2 as YFSETQ. The CDR3 bases are TGCGCCAGCAGCCGGGGGGGCGGGGGACTCTACGAGCAGTACTTC. Its protein product is CASSRGGGGLYEQYF.

This clonotype was seen repeatedly, ten times or more. The chain has TRBV6-2 or TRBV6-3 and TRBJ2-5; D is unresolved. CDR1 is MNHEY and CDR2 is SVGEGT in the germline V gene. Trimming removed 0 bases from V and 7 bases from J, with 18 bases in between. This CDR3 has 16 residues. In nucleotides, the CDR3 is TGTGCCAGCAGTTACTCGGTTTCCCAGGCGTTGGTGACCCAGTACTTC. Translation: CASSYSVSQALVTQYF.

There are a few counts of this clonotype. The CDR3 nucleotides read TGCAGTGCTGCGAAGGGGGCAGAGGAAAAACTGTTTTTT. This gives the protein CSAAKGAEEKLFF. The V gene is TRBV20-1, the J gene TRBJ1-4, with TRBD1 matching over 7 bases. CDR3 size: 13 residues. V lost 5 bases, J lost 8 bases, and 8 bases stayed unmatched. The germline CDR1 and CDR2 sequences are DFQATT and SNEGSKA (reference sequence).

This clonotype was observed a few times. The chain links TRBV10-3 to TRBJ1-2; possible D gene TRBD1, 6 bases. Trimming shortened V by 10 bases and J by 4 bases, and 16 bases separated the two germline ends. This CDR3 has 13 amino acids. Germline V gene sequence: CDR1 ENHRY, CDR2 SYGVKD. CDR3 DNA: TGTGCCACCGAGAGGACGACAGGCTATGGCTACACCTTC. Translating it yields CATERTTGYGYTF.

The chain recombines TRBV6-1 with TRBJ1-6, with TRBD1 as a possible D gene (5 bases). CDR1 is MNHNS and CDR2 is SASEGT in the germline V gene. Trimming took 4 bases from V and 7 from J, leaving 11 bases between them. The CDR3 sequence is 14 residues long. The CDR3 reads CASSGGSENSPLHF. CDR3 DNA sequence: TGTGCCAGCAGTGGGGGCAGCGAGAATTCACCCCTCCACTTT.